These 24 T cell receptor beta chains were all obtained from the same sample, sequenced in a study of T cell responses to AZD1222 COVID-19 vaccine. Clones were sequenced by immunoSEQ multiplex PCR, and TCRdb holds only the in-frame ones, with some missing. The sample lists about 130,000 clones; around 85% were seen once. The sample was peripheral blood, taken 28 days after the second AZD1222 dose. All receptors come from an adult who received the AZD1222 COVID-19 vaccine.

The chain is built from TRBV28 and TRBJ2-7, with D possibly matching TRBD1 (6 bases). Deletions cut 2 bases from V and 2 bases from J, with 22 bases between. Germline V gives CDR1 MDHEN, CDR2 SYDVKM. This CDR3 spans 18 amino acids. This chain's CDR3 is CASSLGLQGLRKTYEQYF. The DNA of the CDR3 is TGTGCCAGCAGTTTAGGCTTACAGGGTTTGAGAAAGACCTACGAGCAGTACTTC. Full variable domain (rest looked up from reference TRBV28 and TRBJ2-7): DVKVTQSSRYLVKRTGEKVFLECVQDMDHENMFWYRQDPGLGLRLIYFSYDVKMKEKGDIPEGYSVSREKKERFSLILESASTNQTSMYLCASSLGLQGLRKTYEQYFGPGTRLTVT.

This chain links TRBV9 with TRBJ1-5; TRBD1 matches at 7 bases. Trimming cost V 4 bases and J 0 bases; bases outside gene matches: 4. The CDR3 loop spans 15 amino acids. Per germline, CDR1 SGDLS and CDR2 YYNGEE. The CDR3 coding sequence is TGTGCCAGCAGCCGGGACAGCAATAGCAATCAGCCCCAGCATTTT. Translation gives CASSRDSNSNQPQHF.

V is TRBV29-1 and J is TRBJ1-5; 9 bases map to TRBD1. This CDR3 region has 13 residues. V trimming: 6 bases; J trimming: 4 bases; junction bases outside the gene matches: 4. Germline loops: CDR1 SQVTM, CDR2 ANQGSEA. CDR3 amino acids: CSVAQGANQPQHF. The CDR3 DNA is TGCAGCGTAGCACAGGGGGCTAATCAGCCCCAGCATTTT.

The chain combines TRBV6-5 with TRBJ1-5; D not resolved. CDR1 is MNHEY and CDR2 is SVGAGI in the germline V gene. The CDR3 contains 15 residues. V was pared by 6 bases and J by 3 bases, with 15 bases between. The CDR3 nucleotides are TGTGCCAGCAGCAGAGTAGGAGGTCCCAATCAGCCCCAGCATTTT. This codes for CASSRVGGPNQPQHF.

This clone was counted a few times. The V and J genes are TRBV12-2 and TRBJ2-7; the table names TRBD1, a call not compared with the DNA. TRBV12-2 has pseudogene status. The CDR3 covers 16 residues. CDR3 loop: CASRSRGTGCSYEQYF. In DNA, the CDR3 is TGTGCAAGTCGCTCAAGGGGGACGGGGTGCTCCTACGAGCAGTACTTC.

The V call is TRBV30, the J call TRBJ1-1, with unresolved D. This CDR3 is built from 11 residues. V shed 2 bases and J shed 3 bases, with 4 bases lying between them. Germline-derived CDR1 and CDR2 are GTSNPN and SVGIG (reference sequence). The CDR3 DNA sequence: TGTGCCTGGAGTAGAGACACTGAAGCTTTCTTT. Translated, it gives CAWSRDTEAFF.

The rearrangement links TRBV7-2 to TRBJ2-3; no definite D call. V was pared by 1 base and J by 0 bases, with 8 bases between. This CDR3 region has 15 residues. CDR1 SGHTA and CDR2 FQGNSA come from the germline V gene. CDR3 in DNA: TGTGCCAGCAGCTTAGACGTAACTAGCACAGATACGCAGTATTTT. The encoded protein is CASSLDVTSTDTQYF.

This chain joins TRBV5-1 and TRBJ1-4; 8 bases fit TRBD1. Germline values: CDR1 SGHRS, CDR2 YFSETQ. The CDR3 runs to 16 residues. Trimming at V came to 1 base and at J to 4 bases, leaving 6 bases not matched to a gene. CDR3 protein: CASSLWGTGLNEKLFF. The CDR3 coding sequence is TGCGCCAGCAGCTTGTGGGGGACAGGTCTTAATGAAAAACTGTTTTTT.

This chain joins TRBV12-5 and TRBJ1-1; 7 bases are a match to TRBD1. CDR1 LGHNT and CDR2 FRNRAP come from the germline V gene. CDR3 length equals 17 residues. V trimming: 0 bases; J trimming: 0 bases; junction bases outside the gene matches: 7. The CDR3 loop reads CASGLVQGTEMNTEAFF. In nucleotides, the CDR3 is TGTGCTAGTGGTTTGGTACAAGGGACAGAGATGAACACTGAAGCTTTCTTT. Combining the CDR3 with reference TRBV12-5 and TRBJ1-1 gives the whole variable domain DARVTQTPRHKVTEMGQEVTMRCQPILGHNTVFWYRQTMMQGLELLAYFRNRAPLDDSGMPKDRFSAEMPDATLATLKIQPSEPRDSAVYFCASGLVQGTEMNTEAFFGQGTRLTVV.

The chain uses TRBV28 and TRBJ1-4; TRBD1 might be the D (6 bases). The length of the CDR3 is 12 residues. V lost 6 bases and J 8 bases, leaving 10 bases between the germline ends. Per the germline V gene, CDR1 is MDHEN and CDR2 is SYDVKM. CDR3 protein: CASSSDSEKLFF. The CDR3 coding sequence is TGTGCCAGCAGCTCGGACAGCGAAAAACTGTTTTTT.

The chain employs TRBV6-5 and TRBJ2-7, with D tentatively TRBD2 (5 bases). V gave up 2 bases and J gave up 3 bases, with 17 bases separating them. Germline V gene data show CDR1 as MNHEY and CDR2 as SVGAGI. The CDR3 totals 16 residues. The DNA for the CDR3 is TGTGCCAGCAGTTACCGGCAGGAGGTTGGTTTCTACGAGCAGTACTTC. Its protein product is CASSYRQEVGFYEQYF.

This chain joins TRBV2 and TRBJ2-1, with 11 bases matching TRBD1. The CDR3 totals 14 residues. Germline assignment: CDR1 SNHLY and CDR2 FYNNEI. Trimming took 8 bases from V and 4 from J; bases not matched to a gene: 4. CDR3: CASAGQGGYNEQFF. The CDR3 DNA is TGTGCCAGCGCGGGACAGGGGGGATACAATGAGCAGTTCTTC.

CDR3 nucleotide sequence: TGTGCCAGTCAAGGAGGGTACAATCAGCCCCAGCATTTT. Its translation is CASQGGYNQPQHF. The V call is TRBV27, the J call TRBJ1-5; D is ambiguous. Per the germline V gene, CDR1 is MNHEY and CDR2 is SMNVEV (reference sequence). V gave up 9 bases and J gave up 3 bases, with 12 bases separating them. This CDR3 spans 13 amino acids.

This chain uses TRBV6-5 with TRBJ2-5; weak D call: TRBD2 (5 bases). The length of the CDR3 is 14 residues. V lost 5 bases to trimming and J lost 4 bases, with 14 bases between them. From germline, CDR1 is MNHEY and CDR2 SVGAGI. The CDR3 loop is CASSPRARGETQYF. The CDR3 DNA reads TGTGCCAGCAGTCCTCGGGCCCGGGGAGAGACCCAGTACTTC.

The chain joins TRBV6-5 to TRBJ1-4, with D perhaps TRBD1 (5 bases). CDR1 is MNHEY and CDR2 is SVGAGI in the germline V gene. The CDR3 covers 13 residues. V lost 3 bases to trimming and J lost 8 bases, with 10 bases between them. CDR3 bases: TGTGCCAGCAGTTATGAGCCAGGGGAAAAACTGTTTTTT. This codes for CASSYEPGEKLFF.

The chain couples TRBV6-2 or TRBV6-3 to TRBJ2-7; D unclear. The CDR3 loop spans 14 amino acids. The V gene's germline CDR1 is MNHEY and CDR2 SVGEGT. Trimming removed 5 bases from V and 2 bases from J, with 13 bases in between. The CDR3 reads CASSRVLRTYEQYF. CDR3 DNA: TGTGCCAGCAGTCGAGTACTCAGAACCTACGAGCAGTACTTC.

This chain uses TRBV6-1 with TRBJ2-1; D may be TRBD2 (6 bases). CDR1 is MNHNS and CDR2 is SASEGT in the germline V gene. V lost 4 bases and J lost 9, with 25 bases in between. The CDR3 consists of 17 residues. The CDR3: CASSAKFGDVGGAEQFF. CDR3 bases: TGTGCCAGCAGTGCTAAGTTTGGGGACGTCGGAGGGGCTGAGCAGTTCTTC.

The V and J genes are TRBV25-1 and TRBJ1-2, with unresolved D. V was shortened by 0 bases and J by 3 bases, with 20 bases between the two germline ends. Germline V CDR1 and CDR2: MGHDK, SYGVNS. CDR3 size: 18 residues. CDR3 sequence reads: CASSEYILSASDHYGYTF. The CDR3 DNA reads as TGTGCCAGCAGTGAATATATACTTTCGGCTTCCGACCACTATGGCTACACCTTC.

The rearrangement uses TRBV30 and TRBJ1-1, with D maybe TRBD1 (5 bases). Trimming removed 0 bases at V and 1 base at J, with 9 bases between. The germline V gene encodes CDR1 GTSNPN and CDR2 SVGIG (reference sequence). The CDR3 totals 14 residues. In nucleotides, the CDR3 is TGTGCCTGGAGTGTAAGACAGAGGAACACTGAAGCTTTCTTT. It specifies CAWSVRQRNTEAFF.

The CDR3 coding sequence is TGTGCCAGCAGTGACACAGGGTACTATGGCTACACCTTC. Amino acid sequence: CASSDTGYYGYTF. The chain couples TRBV6-1 to TRBJ1-2; D is possibly TRBD1 (6 bases). In germline, CDR1 is MNHNS, CDR2 SASEGT. The CDR3 runs 13 residues. V lost 3 bases to trimming and J lost 3 bases, with 8 bases between them.

The CDR3 nucleotides read TGTGCCAGCTCCCCGGGGGTTGGGCCGGACTATGGCTACACCTTC. This sequence encodes CASSPGVGPDYGYTF. This chain connects TRBV18 to TRBJ1-2; maybe TRBD1 (5 bases). The CDR3 totals 15 residues. Germline CDR1 and CDR2: KGHSH and LQKENI. The V end was cut by 6 bases, the J end by 3 bases, with 17 bases between.

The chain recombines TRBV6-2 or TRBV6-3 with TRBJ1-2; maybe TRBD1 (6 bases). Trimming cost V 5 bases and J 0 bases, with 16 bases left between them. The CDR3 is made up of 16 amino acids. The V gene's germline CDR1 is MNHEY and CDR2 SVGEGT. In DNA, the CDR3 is TGTGCCAGCAGTCGTCCAGGGGCAGTCACTAACTATGGCTACACCTTC. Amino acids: CASSRPGAVTNYGYTF.

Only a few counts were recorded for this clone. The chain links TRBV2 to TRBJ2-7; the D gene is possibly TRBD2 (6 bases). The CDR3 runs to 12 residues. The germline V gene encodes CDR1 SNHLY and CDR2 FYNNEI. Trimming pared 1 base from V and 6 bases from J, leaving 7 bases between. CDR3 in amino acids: CASSEVGGEQYF. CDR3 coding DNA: TGTGCCAGCAGTGAAGTGGGGGGCGAGCAGTACTTC.

CDR3 nucleotide sequence: TGTGCCAGCAGCTGGGTCGGGGCAGATACGCAGTATTTT. This sequence encodes CASSWVGADTQYF. The gene calls are TRBV11-1 and TRBJ2-3, with D possibly TRBD2 on 5 matching bases. The CDR3 has 13 amino acids. The germline V and J ends were trimmed by 4 bases and 4 bases, with 9 bases remaining between them. Germline V CDR1 and CDR2: SGHAT, FQDESV (reference sequence).